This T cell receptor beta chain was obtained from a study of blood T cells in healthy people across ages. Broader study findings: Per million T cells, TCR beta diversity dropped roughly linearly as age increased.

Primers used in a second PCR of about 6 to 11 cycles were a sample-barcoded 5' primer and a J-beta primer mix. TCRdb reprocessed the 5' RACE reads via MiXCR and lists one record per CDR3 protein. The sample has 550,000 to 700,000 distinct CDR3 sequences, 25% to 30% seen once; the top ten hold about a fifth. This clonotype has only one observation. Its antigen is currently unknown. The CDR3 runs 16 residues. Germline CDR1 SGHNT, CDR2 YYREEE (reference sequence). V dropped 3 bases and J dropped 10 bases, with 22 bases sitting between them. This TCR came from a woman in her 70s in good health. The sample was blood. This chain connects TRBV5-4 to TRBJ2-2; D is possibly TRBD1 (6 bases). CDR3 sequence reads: CASSSRSGVKTQELFF. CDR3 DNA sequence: TGTGCCAGCAGCTCCCGGTCAGGGGTAAAAACGCAGGAGCTGTTTTTT. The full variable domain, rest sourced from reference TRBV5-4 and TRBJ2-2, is ETGVTQSPTHLIKTRGQQVTLRCSSQSGHNTVSWYQQALGQGPQFIFQYYREEENGRGNFPPRFSGLQFPNYSSELNVNALELDDSALYLCASSSRSGVKTQELFFGEGSRLTVL.